These 32 T cell receptor beta chains were sequenced from one sample in a study of circulating tumor DNA in untreated peripheral T-cell lymphoma. Clones were read by immunoSEQ multiplex PCR, and TCRdb kept only the in-frame ones, dropping some. Of roughly 7,000 clones in the sample, approximately 76% are singletons; the top ten hold about 17%. Sequences were obtained from tumor tissue. The receptors derive from a human donor with peripheral T-cell lymphoma.

The chain has TRBV10-2 and TRBJ1-1; a possible D gene is TRBD1 (6 bases). The CDR3 consists of 13 residues. V was trimmed by 8 bases and J by 1 base, leaving 11 bases between them. Germline values: CDR1 WSHSY, CDR2 SAAADI. The CDR3 sequence: CASHQGPNTEAFF. The CDR3, as DNA: TGCGCCAGCCACCAGGGGCCGAACACTGAAGCTTTCTTT.

This clone came up a few times. The V gene is TRBV14, the J gene TRBJ2-3; D unresolved. The V end lost 0 bases, the J end lost 6 bases, and 16 bases lay between the germline ends. Germline V gene lookup returns CDR1 SGHDN and CDR2 FVKESK. The CDR3 sequence is 16 residues long. The CDR3 region is CASSQEAHPPFDTQYF. For the CDR3, the DNA is TGTGCCAGCAGCCAAGAGGCGCACCCCCCTTTCGATACGCAGTATTTT.

The V gene is TRBV6-8, the J gene TRBJ2-1; maybe TRBD2 (6 bases). V was cut by 5 bases and J by 5 bases, with 16 bases left in between. The CDR3 extends over 15 amino acids. The germline CDR1 and CDR2 sequences are MNHGY and SAAAGT. This CDR3 is CASSDFGGLNNEQFF. CDR3 nucleotide sequence: TGTGCCAGCAGTGACTTTGGGGGGTTAAACAATGAGCAGTTCTTC.

In this sample, this clone turned up a few times. The gene calls are TRBV15 and TRBJ2-3, with a weak D call TRBD2 (6 bases). With 0 bases removed from V and 0 bases from J, the gap between germline ends came to 13 bases. Germline-derived CDR1 and CDR2 are LNHNV and YYDKDF (reference sequence). The CDR3 runs to 17 residues. CDR3 bases: TGTGCCACCAGCAGAGATTTGGGGGGACCTAGCACAGATACGCAGTATTTT. Its translation: CATSRDLGGPSTDTQYF.

The gene calls are TRBV28 and TRBJ1-1; D not certain. The CDR3 extends over 13 amino acids. Trimming stripped 6 bases from V and 11 bases from J, with 19 bases between. Germline CDR1 and CDR2: MDHEN and SYDVKM. CDR3 bases: TGTGCCAGCAGCCCTGGGGAGGGAAAGTCGGCTTTCTTT. It is translated as CASSPGEGKSAFF. The complete variable domain, with remaining parts taken from reference TRBV28 and TRBJ1-1, reads DVKVTQSSRYLVKRTGEKVFLECVQDMDHENMFWYRQDPGLGLRLIYFSYDVKMKEKGDIPEGYSVSREKKERFSLILESASTNQTSMYLCASSPGEGKSAFFGQGTRLTVV.

This clone appeared a few times. The rearrangement links TRBV6-8 to TRBJ1-4; possibly TRBD1 for D (5 bases). With 7 bases removed from V and 7 bases from J, the gap between germline ends came to 25 bases. Germline V gene sequence: CDR1 MNHGY, CDR2 SAAAGT. The CDR3 sequence is 17 residues long. The CDR3 DNA is TGTGCCAGCATCTCCGACCAGGGAACGTTTGTCGGTGAAAAACTGTTTTTT. Protein: CASISDQGTFVGEKLFF.

The chain couples TRBV9 to TRBJ1-2, with D possibly matching TRBD1 (5 bases). The germline V gene encodes CDR1 SGDLS and CDR2 YYNGEE. Trimming removed 0 bases from V and 8 bases from J, with 11 bases in between. CDR3 length equals 13 residues. CDR3 sequence: CASSVGKKGGYTF. The CDR3 DNA is TGTGCCAGCAGCGTAGGCAAAAAGGGGGGCTACACCTTC.

V and J are TRBV28 and TRBJ1-3; TRBD1 aligns across 9 bases. In germline, CDR1 is MDHEN, CDR2 SYDVKM. The CDR3 contains 13 residues. V shed 10 bases, J shed 6 bases, and the junction held 7 bases outside the gene matches. The CDR3 bases are TGTGCCACCCTGACAGGGGGATTAAACACCATATATTTT. Residues: CATLTGGLNTIYF.

This clone was found once. The chain recombines TRBV10-1 with TRBJ1-1; D uncertain. Germline CDR1 and CDR2: WNHNN and SYGVQD (reference sequence). This CDR3 has 14 residues. V lost 0 bases and J 7 bases, leaving 12 bases between the germline ends. CDR3 sequence: CASSESGPADEAFF. As DNA, the CDR3 is TGCGCCAGCAGTGAGTCCGGTCCAGCCGATGAAGCTTTCTTT.

This clone was counted once. The chain employs TRBV11-3 and TRBJ2-7, with 7 bases identical to TRBD1. With V trimmed by 5 bases and J by 3 bases, 13 bases remained unmatched. The CDR3 spans 16 residues. CDR1 SGHNT and CDR2 YENEEA come from the germline V gene. In DNA form, the CDR3 reads TGTGCCAGCAGCCGAATCACCGGGACAGAACGCTACGAGCAGTACTTC. Residues: CASSRITGTERYEQYF.

CDR3 loop: CASSSISVDNEQFF. CDR3 nucleotides: TGTGCCAGCAGTTCAATTAGCGTTGACAATGAGCAGTTCTTC. V and J are TRBV28 and TRBJ2-1, with a tentative D call TRBD2 (5 bases). Germline V gene sequence: CDR1 MDHEN, CDR2 SYDVKM. The CDR3 is made up of 14 amino acids. The V end was cut by 4 bases, the J end by 5 bases, with 12 bases between.

The CDR3 DNA follows: TGTGCCAGCAGCTTAAGGGGACAGGGCGGCACTGAAGCTTTCTTT. Translation gives CASSLRGQGGTEAFF. The V and J genes are TRBV11-3 and TRBJ1-1; 9 bases agree with TRBD1. The CDR3 extends over 15 amino acids. Germline V CDR1 and CDR2: SGHNT, YENEEA. The V segment lost 2 bases and the J segment 4 bases; nucleotides outside the gene matches: 5. Full variable domain (missing parts from reference TRBV11-3 and TRBJ1-1): EAGVVQSPRYKIIEKKQPVAFWCNPISGHNTLYWYLQNLGQGPELLIRYENEEAVDDSQLPKDRFSAERLKGVDSTLKIQPAELGDSAVYLCASSLRGQGGTEAFFGQGTRLTVV.

In its sample, this clone was seen a few times. The rearrangement uses TRBV29-1 and TRBJ2-1; TRBD2 agrees at 7 bases. This CDR3 region has 12 residues. V was clipped by 3 bases and J by 5 bases; unmatched bases: 1. Germline CDR1 reads SQVTM; CDR2 reads ANQGSEA. DNA of the CDR3: TGCAGCGTTGAGGCGGGGGACAATGAGCAGTTCTTC. Protein product: CSVEAGDNEQFF.

The DNA for the CDR3 is TGTGCCAGCAGCTCTTTCCCCAGGGGGTCCGCGAACACCGGGGAGCTGTTTTTT. Its protein product is CASSSFPRGSANTGELFF. This chain connects TRBV28 to TRBJ2-2; TRBD1 aligns across 7 bases. V lost 6 bases and J lost 0; bases outside the gene matches: 13. In germline, CDR1 is MDHEN, CDR2 SYDVKM. The CDR3 is 18 residues long.

The chain couples TRBV28 to TRBJ2-2; 7 nucleotides agree with TRBD1. The ends lost 5 bases at V and 7 bases at J; junction bases unmatched: 7. From germline, CDR1 is MDHEN and CDR2 SYDVKM. The CDR3 runs to 14 residues. CDR3 nucleotide sequence: TGTGCCAGCAGTCACGTCAGGGGGTGCGGGGAGCTGTTTTTT. Its protein product is CASSHVRGCGELFF.

The chain joins TRBV6-4 to TRBJ1-3, with TRBD1 identical over 7 bases. Germline trimming cut 6 bases from V and 0 bases from J; bases unmatched to any gene: 17. The CDR3 is made up of 19 amino acids. Germline CDR1 MRHNA, CDR2 SNTAGT. This CDR3 is CASRPPPGDRVTSGNTIYF. CDR3 coding DNA: TGTGCCAGCAGGCCCCCCCCCGGCGACAGGGTAACCTCTGGAAACACCATATATTTT.

The chain is built from TRBV15 and TRBJ2-1; 8 nucleotides align to TRBD2. CDR1 is LNHNV, CDR2 YYDKDF, per germline (reference sequence). The CDR3 has 15 amino acids. V shed 0 bases, J shed 6 bases, and the junction held 4 bases outside the gene matches. CDR3: CATSRDGREVNEQFF. DNA for the CDR3: TGTGCCACCAGCAGAGATGGGCGGGAGGTCAATGAGCAGTTCTTC.

In DNA, the CDR3 is TGTGCCTGGAGTAGGGGACGTAATGAAAAACTGTTTTTT. It specifies CAWSRGRNEKLFF. The chain links TRBV30 to TRBJ1-4, with D tentatively TRBD1 (5 bases). The CDR3 contains 13 residues. In germline, CDR1 is GTSNPN, CDR2 SVGIG (reference sequence). Trimming shortened V by 2 bases and J by 4 bases, and 8 bases separated the two germline ends.

The genes are TRBV28 and TRBJ1-1, with a possible D match to TRBD1 (5 bases). Trimming removed 7 bases from V and 2 bases from J, with 8 bases in between. The germline V gene encodes CDR1 MDHEN and CDR2 SYDVKM. The CDR3 runs 12 residues. The CDR3 loop is CASMGPNTEAFF. The CDR3 DNA reads TGTGCCAGCATGGGGCCCAACACTGAAGCTTTCTTT.

CDR3 in DNA: TGTGCCAGCAGCCTACCCGGGGCTTTGAACACTGAAGCTTTCTTT. It is translated as CASSLPGALNTEAFF. This chain joins TRBV11-3 and TRBJ1-1, with a tentative D call TRBD1 (5 bases). V lost 5 bases to trimming and J lost 0 bases, with 13 bases between them. CDR1 is SGHNT, CDR2 YENEEA, per germline. This CDR3 spans 15 amino acids. Based on the CDR3 plus reference TRBV11-3 and TRBJ1-1, the full variable domain is EAGVVQSPRYKIIEKKQPVAFWCNPISGHNTLYWYLQNLGQGPELLIRYENEEAVDDSQLPKDRFSAERLKGVDSTLKIQPAELGDSAVYLCASSLPGALNTEAFFGQGTRLTVV.

The rearrangement joins TRBV11-3 to TRBJ1-4, with 8 nucleotides matching TRBD1. The CDR3 is made up of 15 amino acids. Germline CDR1 reads SGHNT; CDR2 reads YENEEA. After removal of 4 bases from V and 5 bases from J, the junction contained 6 bases not matched to a gene. CDR3 nucleotides: TGTGCCAGCAGCTCTGCGGGACAGGACAATGAAAAACTGTTTTTT. Translated: CASSSAGQDNEKLFF.

The chain has TRBV19 and TRBJ2-7; 10 bases align to TRBD2. V dropped 1 base and J dropped 2; count of bases not matched to a gene: 5. Germline CDR1 and CDR2: LNHDA and SQIVND (reference sequence). The CDR3 length is 16 residues. CDR3 amino acids: CASSIGLAGVTYEQYF. In nucleotides, the CDR3 is TGTGCCAGTAGTATAGGACTAGCGGGCGTCACCTACGAGCAGTACTTC.

The V and J genes are TRBV29-1 and TRBJ2-6; 12 nucleotides align to TRBD1. V lost 6 bases, J lost 2 bases, and 5 bases stayed unmatched. This CDR3 contains 16 residues. Germline loops: CDR1 SQVTM, CDR2 ANQGSEA. CDR3 region: CSVRGQGAAGANVLTF. Written as DNA, the CDR3 is TGCAGCGTAAGGGGACAGGGGGCGGCTGGGGCCAACGTCCTGACTTTC.

This clone has only a few counts. The rearrangement links TRBV6-8 to TRBJ1-2; the D gene is possibly TRBD1 (5 bases). Germline V gene data show CDR1 as MNHGY and CDR2 as SAAAGT. V was cut by 5 bases and J by 4 bases, with 11 bases left in between. The CDR3 runs 13 residues. CDR3: CASSLGTVYGYTF. The DNA for the CDR3 is TGTGCCAGCAGTCTTGGGACGGTCTATGGCTACACCTTC.

The chain joins TRBV19 to TRBJ1-1, with 7 bases identical to TRBD1. V was clipped by 6 bases and J by 1 base; unmatched bases: 8. In germline, CDR1 is LNHDA, CDR2 SQIVND (reference sequence). The CDR3 spans 15 residues. The CDR3 nucleotides are TGTGCCAGTAGCGCAGGACAGGTATCGAACACTGAAGCTTTCTTT. It specifies CASSAGQVSNTEAFF.

The rearrangement links TRBV5-1 to TRBJ2-6; D gene uncertain. CDR1 and CDR2 (germline): SGHRS, YFSETQ. V shed 0 bases and J shed 4 bases, with 5 bases lying between them. The CDR3 runs to 14 residues. CDR3: CASSLADGANVLTF. The CDR3 nucleotides read TGCGCCAGCAGCTTGGCCGACGGGGCCAACGTCCTGACTTTC.

This clone was observed once. The rearrangement links TRBV11-3 to TRBJ2-3; 7 bases map to TRBD1. Trimming removed 5 bases from V and 4 bases from J; junction bases left unmatched: 9. This CDR3 spans 15 amino acids. Germline CDR1 is SGHNT and CDR2 is YENEEA. The CDR3 protein is CASSPPGGISDTQYF. In nucleotides, the CDR3 is TGTGCCAGCAGCCCGCCAGGGGGTATCTCAGATACGCAGTATTTT.

The chain links TRBV10-3 to TRBJ1-1; unclear D gene. Germline-derived CDR1 and CDR2 are ENHRY and SYGVKD. V gave up 4 bases and J gave up 2 bases, with 14 bases separating them. The CDR3 totals 15 residues. The CDR3 nucleotides are TGTGCCATCAGTGCGGGCCCCGCGGTAAACACTGAAGCTTTCTTT. Protein sequence: CAISAGPAVNTEAFF.

CDR3 amino acids: CASSPLASGLYEQYF. The CDR3 DNA reads TGTGCCAGCTCACCCTTGGCTAGCGGACTGTACGAGCAGTACTTC. The chain links TRBV18 to TRBJ2-7, with 7 bases lining up with TRBD2. The germline gives CDR1 KGHSH, CDR2 LQKENI. The CDR3 runs 15 residues. V trimming: 3 bases; J trimming: 4 bases; junction bases outside the gene matches: 9.

The V and J genes are TRBV28 and TRBJ2-7; possibly TRBD2 for D (5 bases). This CDR3 is built from 15 residues. V was pared by 7 bases and J by 3 bases, with 19 bases between. The germline gives CDR1 MDHEN, CDR2 SYDVKM. Here the CDR3 reads CASTSWRRRGYEQYF. Here the CDR3 DNA reads TGTGCCAGCACCTCATGGAGGAGACGGGGCTACGAGCAGTACTTC. Together with reference TRBV28 and TRBJ2-7, the CDR3 gives the full variable domain: DVKVTQSSRYLVKRTGEKVFLECVQDMDHENMFWYRQDPGLGLRLIYFSYDVKMKEKGDIPEGYSVSREKKERFSLILESASTNQTSMYLCASTSWRRRGYEQYFGPGTRLTVT.

This clone counts as medium-sized. The V gene is TRBV19, the J gene TRBJ2-7; 10 bases fit TRBD1. Losses at the gene ends were 3 bases for V and 5 bases for J; bases not matched to a gene: 13. This CDR3 is built from 17 residues. From germline, CDR1 is LNHDA and CDR2 SQIVND (reference sequence). CDR3 nucleotides: TGTGCCAGTAGTATCGACTCTTATGGACAGGGGGTCGACGAGCAGTACTTC. Encoded protein: CASSIDSYGQGVDEQYF.

This clone was counted only a few times. V and J are TRBV11-3 and TRBJ1-2; the D gene is possibly TRBD1 (6 bases). This CDR3 region has 14 residues. Trimming took 8 bases from V and 5 from J, leaving 18 bases between them. CDR1 SGHNT and CDR2 YENEEA come from the germline V gene. DNA for the CDR3: TGTGCCAGCGCCACGGTGACAGGACTTTATGGCTACACCTTC. It yields the protein CASATVTGLYGYTF.